This entry lists 27 T cell receptor beta chains sequenced from one sample in a study of neurological immune-mediated disorders. TCRdb independently ran MiXCR on the 5' RACE reads; one entry per CDR3 protein. The repertoire holds tens of thousands of distinct CDR3 sequences, with about 14% as singletons. Sequencing was done on a sample of CD4+ T cells from blood. The receptors originated from a woman in her sixties with HTLV-1-associated myelopathy (HAM/TSP).

In this sample, this clonotype turned up many times. The J gene is TRBJ1-5, the V gene TRBV5-1; 8 nucleotides agree with TRBD1. The CDR3 length is 15 residues. CDR1 is SGHRS, CDR2 YFSETQ, per germline. The J segment lost 5 bases and the V segment lost 1 base, leaving 5 bases of the junction unmatched. CDR3 region: CASSLRQGADQPQHF. In DNA form, the CDR3 reads TGCGCCAGCAGCTTGCGGCAGGGGGCTGATCAGCCCCAGCATTTT.

At least ten counts were recorded for this clonotype. V gene TRBV5-1 combines with J gene TRBJ2-1, with D perhaps given as TRBD1 or TRBD2 (5 bases each). Germline lookup yields CDR1 SGHRS and CDR2 YFSETQ. The length of the CDR3 is 15 residues. Trimming pared 3 bases from V and 2 bases from J, leaving 12 bases between. The CDR3 spells CASSSPGPTYNEQFF. The CDR3 bases are TGCGCCAGCAGCTCCCCGGGACCGACCTACAATGAGCAGTTCTTC.

At least ten counts were recorded for this clonotype. The rearrangement links TRBV3-1 to TRBJ1-2; a weak D match, TRBD1 (5 bases). The V and J ends lost 1 base and 8 bases respectively, with 5 bases between them. CDR1 and CDR2 from the germline V gene are LGHDT and YNNKEL (reference sequence). This CDR3 region has 11 residues. CDR3 bases: TGTGCCAGCAGCCAAGGGGGCGGCTACACCTTC. Translating it yields CASSQGGGYTF.

As to this clonotype: No DNA is shown, since the ends of the CDR3 on it are uncertain; the CDR3 is the one TCRdb lists. The V call is TRBV7-2, the J call TRBJ2-7; the table's D call TRBD1 went unverified against the DNA. From its first to its last residue, the CDR3 has 21 amino acids. Per germline, CDR1 SGHTA and CDR2 FQGNSA. CDR3 residues: CASSFYICSARAGVRDYEQYF.

This clonotype was counted at least ten times. The chain carries TRBV20-1 and TRBJ1-4; D is undetermined. The CDR3 is made up of 13 amino acids. The V gene's germline CDR1 is DFQATT and CDR2 SNEGSKA (reference sequence). The V end lost 7 bases, the J end lost 0 bases, and 9 bases lay between the germline ends. The CDR3, as DNA: TGCAGTGTCCCCTCCGCAACTAATGAAAAACTGTTTTTT. This translates into CSVPSATNEKLFF.

This clonotype was seen at least ten times. This chain uses TRBV20-1 with TRBJ2-3, with TRBD2 matching over 11 bases. V gave up 3 bases and J gave up 5 bases; unmatched junction bases: 4. This CDR3 has 14 residues. The germline CDR1 and CDR2 sequences are DFQATT and SNEGSKA (reference sequence). The CDR3 DNA is TGCAGTGCTAGCATACTAGCGGGGGTAGATACGCAGTATTTT. Translating gives CSASILAGVDTQYF.

This clonotype was seen ten or more times. The chain recombines TRBV12-3 or TRBV12-4 with TRBJ1-1; D is unresolved. The CDR3 loop spans 14 amino acids. Trimming stripped 2 bases from V and 1 base from J, with 8 bases between. The CDR3 sequence: CASSLKRWNTEAFF. CDR3 bases: TGTGCCAGCAGTTTAAAGCGGTGGAACACTGAAGCTTTCTTT.

As to this clonotype: With a much larger clone just one base away, this may be a read error. The conserved closing phenylalanine or tryptophan is absent in this CDR3, likely reflecting a read error. CDR3 nucleotides: TGTGCCAGCAGCTTAGGCGGGCGGGGGGGCTCCTACAATGAGCAGTTCGTC. It is translated as CASSLGGRGGSYNEQFV. V usage is TRBV7-8 and J usage is TRBJ2-1; TRBD2 aligns across 9 bases. This CDR3 is built from 17 residues. Germline trimming cut 1 base from V and 0 bases from J; bases unmatched to any gene: 4. Germline V gene lookup returns CDR1 SGHVS and CDR2 FQNEAQ.

There are many counts of this clonotype. The CDR3 nucleotides read TGCAGTGCTAGAGACGCCGGACCTTCAGGCTCTGGAAACACCATATATTTT. Encoded protein: CSARDAGPSGSGNTIYF. V and J are TRBV20-1 and TRBJ1-3; D not certain. The germline CDR1 and CDR2 sequences are DFQATT and SNEGSKA (reference sequence). Trimming removed 0 bases at V and 0 bases at J, with 15 bases between. The length of the CDR3 is 17 residues.

This clonotype came up many times. J is TRBJ1-1 and V is TRBV20-1; the D gene is possibly TRBD1 (6 bases). This CDR3 is built from 16 residues. Germline lookup yields CDR1 DFQATT and CDR2 SNEGSKA (reference sequence). Trimming cost V 2 bases and J 6 bases, with 22 bases left between them. CDR3 amino acids: CSARWDTLPYSAEAFF. CDR3 DNA sequence: TGCAGTGCTAGATGGGACACCCTGCCCTATTCTGCTGAAGCTTTCTTT.

This clonotype showed up many times. This chain's CDR3 is CASSLNTDTQYF. The CDR3 nucleotides are TGCGCCAGCAGCCTAAACACAGATACGCAGTATTTT. The V gene is TRBV5-1, the J gene TRBJ2-3; unclear D gene. Trimming left V 4 bases short and J 2 bases short, with 5 bases between. This CDR3 is built from 12 residues. Germline-derived CDR1 and CDR2 are SGHRS and YFSETQ.

This clonotype came up many times. The chain has TRBV5-1 and TRBJ1-5, with 8 bases identical to TRBD1. The CDR3 sequence is 15 residues long. From germline, CDR1 is SGHRS and CDR2 YFSETQ. V lost 4 bases, J lost 3 bases, and 6 bases stayed unmatched. The CDR3 DNA reads as TGCGCCAGCAGCCCCTGGACAGGGCCCAATCAGCCCCAGCATTTT. Translated, it gives CASSPWTGPNQPQHF.

This clonotype was counted ten times or more. The chain combines TRBV7-8 with TRBJ2-7; 7 bases line up with TRBD2. Germline-derived CDR1 and CDR2 are SGHVS and FQNEAQ. V gave up 1 base and J gave up 3 bases; unmatched junction bases: 9. This CDR3 spans 16 amino acids. CDR3 sequence: CASSLDEASGFYEQYF. The CDR3 nucleotides read TGTGCCAGCAGCTTAGACGAGGCTAGCGGATTCTACGAGCAGTACTTC.

This clonotype was found many times. This chain uses TRBV15 with TRBJ2-5; the match to TRBD1 covers 10 bases. Germline CDR1 is LNHNV and CDR2 is YYDKDF (reference sequence). The J segment lost 2 bases and the V segment lost 2 bases, leaving 2 bases of the junction unmatched. CDR3 length: 15 amino acids. The CDR3 DNA reads as TGTGCCACCAGCAGACCGGGACAGGGGCAAGAGACCCAGTACTTC. This translates into CATSRPGQGQETQYF.

V usage is TRBV15 and J usage is TRBJ2-5; D gene uncertain. Trimming left V 3 bases short and J 2 bases short, with 10 bases between. The CDR3 consists of 14 residues. The germline V gene encodes CDR1 LNHNV and CDR2 YYDKDF (reference sequence). CDR3 nucleotide sequence: TGTGCCACCAGCAGGGGTACAGCACAAGAGACCCAGTACTTC. Translating gives CATSRGTAQETQYF.

This clonotype was found many times. J is TRBJ2-3 and V is TRBV20-1; 8 nucleotides align to TRBD2. This CDR3 is built from 18 residues. The junction had 12 bases not matched to a gene; V was cut back by 0 bases and J by 1 base. Germline V gene data show CDR1 as DFQATT and CDR2 as SNEGSKA (reference sequence). Here the CDR3 DNA reads TGCAGTGCTAGAGAGATTGGCGGGGGGACCGGTCGCACAGATACGCAGTATTTT. Amino acid sequence: CSAREIGGGTGRTDTQYF.

This clonotype was observed many times. As DNA, the CDR3 is TGTGCCAGTAGTGTCAACACTGAAGCTTTCTTT. This codes for CASSVNTEAFF. The chain is built from TRBV19 and TRBJ1-1; D unclear. V was pared by 5 bases and J by 2 bases, with 3 bases between. The CDR3 totals 11 residues. Germline V gene data show CDR1 as LNHDA and CDR2 as SQIVND (reference sequence).

This clonotype was observed at least ten times. The V gene is TRBV20-1, the J gene TRBJ2-6; no clear D. The germline V gene has CDR1 DFQATT and CDR2 SNEGSKA (reference sequence). CDR3 length: 15 amino acids. V lost 0 bases and J lost 4, with 10 bases in between. CDR3 amino acids: CSAREGRSGANVLTF. Written as DNA, the CDR3 is TGCAGTGCTAGAGAGGGCCGCTCAGGGGCCAACGTCCTGACTTTC.

This clonotype was detected many times. This chain uses TRBV18 with TRBJ2-7; 10 bases map to TRBD1. The CDR3 contains 16 residues. The germline gives CDR1 KGHSH, CDR2 LQKENI. With 3 bases clipped from V and 3 bases from J, the junction kept 8 bases outside the gene matches. The CDR3 DNA sequence: TGTGCCAGCTCACCTGTTTTTGGGACAGGGGACTACGAGCAGTACTTC. This codes for CASSPVFGTGDYEQYF.

CDR3 in amino acids: CASSGVGLQYSPLHF. Here the CDR3 DNA reads TGCGCCAGCAGCGGCGTGGGACTTCAATATTCACCCCTCCACTTT. The chain uses TRBV5-1 and TRBJ1-6, with a tentative D call TRBD1 (5 bases). Germline CDR1 SGHRS, CDR2 YFSETQ. V was trimmed by 4 bases and J by 8 bases, leaving 16 bases between them. The CDR3 loop spans 15 amino acids.

This clonotype was seen repeatedly, ten times or more. The V call is TRBV11-2, the J call TRBJ1-3; D unclear. Per the germline V gene, CDR1 is SGHAT and CDR2 is FQNNGV. V was shortened by 7 bases and J by 0 bases, with 19 bases between the two germline ends. The CDR3 has 17 amino acids. CDR3: CASTASLSSFSGNTIYF. As DNA, the CDR3 is TGTGCCAGCACGGCCAGCCTCTCTTCTTTCTCTGGAAACACCATATATTTT.

Many counts were recorded for this clonotype. This rearrangement joins TRBV12-3 or TRBV12-4 to TRBJ1-1; D unresolved. CDR3 length: 11 residues. V lost 5 bases, J lost 2 bases, and 3 bases lay in between. Here the CDR3 DNA reads TGTGCCAGCAGTCGAAACACTGAAGCTTTCTTT. It yields the protein CASSRNTEAFF.

This clonotype was recorded many times. The chain has TRBV5-1 and TRBJ1-4; D unclear. Germline CDR1 reads SGHRS; CDR2 reads YFSETQ. Trimming shortened V by 0 bases and J by 5 bases, and 5 bases separated the two germline ends. This CDR3 region has 13 residues. CDR3 DNA: TGCGCCAGCAGCTTGGTTTCCAATGAAAAACTGTTTTTT. The encoded protein is CASSLVSNEKLFF.

This clonotype was counted at least ten times. This chain uses TRBV10-3 with TRBJ1-2, with D possibly matching TRBD1 (6 bases). The ends were cut back, 8 bases at V and 0 bases at J, with 13 bases in the middle. Per germline, CDR1 ENHRY and CDR2 SYGVKD. The CDR3 contains 14 residues. CDR3 sequence reads: CAILRDNSNYGYTF. CDR3 nucleotides: TGTGCCATCCTCCGGGACAACTCTAACTATGGCTACACCTTC.

This clonotype was detected many times. This chain links TRBV20-1 with TRBJ2-7; TRBD2 matches 9 bases. The germline V gene encodes CDR1 DFQATT and CDR2 SNEGSKA (reference sequence). This CDR3 is 16 amino acids long. With V trimmed by 5 bases and J by 4 bases, 15 bases remained unmatched. CDR3 nucleotide sequence: TGCAGTGCTCCATCGTTTAGCGGGGGTAGAGGATACGAGCAGTACTTC. Translation gives CSAPSFSGGRGYEQYF.

The chain recombines TRBV5-1 with TRBJ2-2; TRBD2 matches at 11 bases. This CDR3 is 17 amino acids long. CDR1 SGHRS and CDR2 YFSETQ come from the germline V gene. After removal of 4 bases from V and 5 bases from J, the junction contained 10 bases not matched to a gene. The CDR3 reads CASSLQLAGVRTGELFF. In nucleotides, the CDR3 is TGCGCCAGCAGCCTACAACTAGCGGGAGTTCGGACCGGGGAGCTGTTTTTT. The whole variable domain, remainder taken from reference TRBV5-1 and TRBJ2-2, is KAGVTQTPRYLIKTRGQQVTLSCSPISGHRSVSWYQQTPGQGLQFLFEYFSETQRNKGNFPGRFSGRQFSNSRSEMNVSTLELGDSALYLCASSLQLAGVRTGELFFGEGSRLTVL.

This clonotype was seen at least ten times. The V call is TRBV3-1, the J call TRBJ2-7; maybe TRBD1 (6 bases). Germline V lookup: CDR1 LGHDT, CDR2 YNNKEL (reference sequence). CDR3 length: 14 residues. The V gene lost 2 bases and the J gene lost 12 bases, with 20 bases spanning the gap. CDR3 DNA sequence: TGTGCCAGCAGCCAAAATCCTACAGGGTCGGAACGGTACTTC. Protein sequence: CASSQNPTGSERYF.